The text below deals with one TCR beta chain. In the original workflow: Counts of nucleated cells, estimated from reference gene primer amplification, were obtained. This table comes from immunoSEQ multiplex PCR, and its TCRdb copy is limited to in-frame clones, with some not included. The DNA was the basis for D and trimming; V, J and clone size are from that table. Here the sample spans about 280,000 clones, 88% being singletons. This sample stems from a study of blood T cell repertoires in COVID-19. Participant reports of clinical history set cohort assignment. CDR1 is MNHEY and CDR2 is SMNVEV in the germline V gene (reference sequence). There are 16 residues in the CDR3. V lost 5 bases and J lost 4; bases outside the gene matches: 11.

The sample comprised PBMCs or T cells enriched from blood (not recorded which). The clonotype was recovered from a woman under 40 who had recovered from COVID-19. The J gene is TRBJ2-1, the V gene TRBV27, with 7 bases matching TRBD2. CDR3: CASSPRDYQGYNEQFF. The CDR3 bases are TGTGCCAGCAGTCCGCGGGACTACCAAGGGTACAATGAGCAGTTCTTC.